This T cell receptor beta chain emerged from a study of cytomegalovirus exposure and HLA in healthy donors. Study-wide background: Tens of millions of unique TCRs from HLA-typed donors were held in an early release of data. Falling in the Caucasian-associated ancestry cluster were 80% to 90% of 350 to 400 genotyped donors. Study results and limitations: Diagnosis of cytomegalovirus status made by the classifier reportedly showed high specificity and sensitivity.

Per germline, CDR1 GTSNPN and CDR2 SVGIG (reference sequence). V was clipped by 3 bases and J by 8 bases, with 20 bases between them. This CDR3 contains 15 residues. Primers: 60 Vbeta forward and 13 Jbeta reverse. The data were produced by immunoSEQ multiplex PCR, yet TCRdb's version contains in-frame clones alone and is incomplete. The sample holds some 220,000 clones; roughly 78% are singletons and the top ten take roughly 0.45%. This clone was picked up a small number of times. The antigen is unknown. The sample comprised PBMCs. The V gene is TRBV30, the J gene TRBJ1-3; D gene uncertain. The clonotype originates from a boy aged 5 to 17 in good health and CMV-seronegative. The CDR3 sequence is CAWRTPFPARYTIYF. DNA of the CDR3: TGTGCCTGGAGAACCCCATTCCCCGCCAGGTACACCATATATTTT. Variable domain in full (rest from reference TRBV30 and TRBJ1-3): SQTIHQWPATLVQPVGSPLSLECTVEGTSNPNLYWYRQAAGRGLQLLFYSVGIGQISSEVPQNLSASRPQDRQFILSSKKLLLSDSGFYLCAWRTPFPARYTIYFGEGSWLTVV.